These 3 T cell receptor beta chains were sequenced from one sample in a study of response to subunit inactivated influenza vaccine. TCRdb recomputed calls from the RT-PCR reads with MiXCR, one row per CDR3 protein. The sample carries around 580,000 distinct CDR3 sequences, 14% recorded once. The sample consisted of PBMCs from blood, taken 12 days after vaccination. Source of these receptors: a man between 50 and 59 years old who received an inactivated influenza vaccine.

In its sample, this clonotype was seen a few times. The J gene is TRBJ2-2, the V gene TRBV6-9; 10 bases fit TRBD2. Germline V gene data show CDR1 as MNHGY and CDR2 as SVAAGI. The trim removed 6 bases at V and 0 bases at J, leaving 7 bases unmatched. The CDR3 is 17 residues long. The DNA for the CDR3 is TGTGCCAGCAGCCTCGGACTAGCGGACACGAACACCGGGGAGCTGTTTTTT. It is translated as CASSLGLADTNTGELFF.

This chain uses TRBV29-1 with TRBJ2-5; D possibly corresponds to TRBD2 (5 bases). The CDR3 length is 14 residues. The germline V gene has CDR1 SQVTM and CDR2 ANQGSEA. Trimming left V 2 bases short and J 5 bases short, with 15 bases between. The chain's CDR3 is CSVETPRTWETQYF. In nucleotides, the CDR3 is TGCAGCGTTGAAACCCCCAGGACTTGGGAGACCCAGTACTTC.

V gene TRBV28 combines with J gene TRBJ2-1; D not certain. This CDR3 region has 16 residues. The V gene's germline CDR1 is MDHEN and CDR2 SYDVKM. Trimming took off 5 bases at V and 3 bases at J, with 17 bases between the two ends. The CDR3 region has the DNA TGTGCCAGCAGTCCGCCGCTAGAAAACGGCTACAATGAGCAGTTCTTC. Protein: CASSPPLENGYNEQFF.